This T cell receptor (beta chain) comes out of a study of blood T cell repertoires in COVID-19. Whole-study context: COVID-19 samples collected from the United States, Italy and Spain covered acute and convalescent phases.

Profiled with immunoSEQ multiplex PCR; TCRdb holds only in-frame clones, not every one. In the table there are 70,000 to 100,000 clones, approximately 85% of which are singletons. Sequenced sample: peripheral blood. This clonotype originated in a human donor in a cohort sampled during active COVID-19.

The CDR3 region has the DNA TGTGCCAGCAGCCGCTCTAGCGGGAGCCCCACCGATACGCAGTATTTT. This encodes CASSRSSGSPTDTQYF. The J gene is TRBJ2-3, the V gene TRBV5-4; 10 bases are shared with TRBD2. V lost 4 bases, J lost 6 bases, and 11 bases stayed unmatched. Germline V gives CDR1 SGHNT, CDR2 YYREEE (reference sequence). This CDR3 has 16 residues.